This entry features one T cell receptor beta chain sequence. At the DNA level, this CDR3 is encoded by other sequences in the same sample as well. This sample was included in a study of cytomegalovirus exposure and HLA in healthy donors. There are 18 residues in the CDR3. Germline CDR1 SGHNT, CDR2 YYREEE (reference sequence). V gave up 4 bases and J gave up 4 bases; unmatched junction bases: 16. 13 Jbeta primers and 60 Vbeta primers were used for the PCR. Profiled with immunoSEQ multiplex PCR; TCRdb holds only in-frame clones, not every one. The sample includes 120,000 to 150,000 clones, around 79% of them seen just once.

The rearrangement uses TRBV5-4 and TRBJ2-7; TRBD2 agrees at 11 bases. Sequencing used PBMCs. The receptor was isolated from a man in his forties in good health and CMV-seropositive. The CDR3 coding sequence is TGTGCCAGCAGCATGGGTGTAGCGGGAGGGACTAAGGCATACGAGCAGTACTTC. Its translation: CASSMGVAGGTKAYEQYF.